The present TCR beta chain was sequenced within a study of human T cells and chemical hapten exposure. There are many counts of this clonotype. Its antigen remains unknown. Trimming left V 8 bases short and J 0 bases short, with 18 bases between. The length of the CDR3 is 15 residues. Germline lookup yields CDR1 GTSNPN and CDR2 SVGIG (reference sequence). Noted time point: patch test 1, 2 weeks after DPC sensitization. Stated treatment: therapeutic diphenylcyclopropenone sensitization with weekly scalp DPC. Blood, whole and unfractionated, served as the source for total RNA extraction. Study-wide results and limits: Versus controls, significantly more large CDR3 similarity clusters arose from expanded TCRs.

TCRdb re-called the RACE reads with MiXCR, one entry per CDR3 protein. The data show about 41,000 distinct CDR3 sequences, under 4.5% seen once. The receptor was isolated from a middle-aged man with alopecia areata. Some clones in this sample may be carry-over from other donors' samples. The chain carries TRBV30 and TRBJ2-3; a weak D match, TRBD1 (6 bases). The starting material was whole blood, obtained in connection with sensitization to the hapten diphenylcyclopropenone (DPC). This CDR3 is CALSIGQSSTDTQYF. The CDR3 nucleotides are TGTGCCCTTTCCATCGGACAGAGTAGCACAGATACGCAGTATTTT.